Sequencing of this T cell receptor beta chain was carried out in a study of T cells in women clearing cervical HPV infection (dated by TCRdb to between 2018 and 2020). Notes on the research overall: The cases were about 25 women with histologically confirmed HPV16-related CIN3 or worse, and 2 of these cases were invasive cancers. Blood from cases was collected at the visit where the lesion was first found, while blood from controls was collected once the infection could no longer be detected. This exploratory proof-of-principle case-control study, nested within the Guanacaste HPV Natural History Study in Costa Rica, compared TCR repertoires among women with different cervical HPV16 outcomes. HLA typing was available for only a few women, so HLA type could not be excluded as a confounder. Quality controls consisted of five blinded duplicates per group, for a total of some 60 samples made up of some 50 participants and approximately 10 replicates. In the parent cohort, around 10,000 women aged 18 or older were enrolled in Guanacaste, Costa Rica, during 1993 to 1994 and were followed for over six years. Controls were over 20 women whose single incident HPV16 infection cleared within 12 months without precancer or cancer developing. Among cases, blood sampling occurred a median of 149 days after lesion detection, with an interquartile range of roughly 90 to 230 days. Cases were matched to controls by age within five years and by the year the sample was collected. Cases had a median age of approximately 32 years compared with roughly 37 for controls, and baseline characteristics showed no significant differences between the groups. What the work shows at the level of the full study, not this receptor alone: Across sequencing depths, CIN3+ cases showed significantly higher TCR repertoire richness than controls, but evenness did not differ between the groups. Cases had lower TRBV6-7 relative abundance than controls (approximately 0.11% versus 0.16%; Bonferroni P = 0.0008). Because T-cell numbers per sample were unknown, differences in richness could reflect varying T-cell content rather than repertoire biology. Random forest classifiers combining richness and V gene abundances distinguished cases from controls with an estimated AUC of approximately 0.83. The cross-sectional design could not show whether the associations came before the infection or were a result of it, and neither effector/memory subsets nor HPV-specific T cells were isolated.

A remark on this clone: Its antigen is still unknown. The CDR3 goes on 3 residues after the read ends, and that part is filled in from the germline J gene.

Every participant had a single incident cervical HPV16 infection, and prevalent HPV16 infections were excluded. Cervical HPV DNA was detected by MY09/MY11 PCR, and genotyping was performed by dot-blot hybridization. About 15 mL of heparinized blood were centrifuged, and the buffy coat was aliquoted, frozen at -30°C, then stored at -80°C. QIAGEN kits were used to extract genomic DNA from buffy coat specimens. CDR1 and CDR2 are read off the germline V gene (reference sequence) as LNHNV and YYDKDF. Measured from the cysteine to the phenylalanine, the CDR3 is 16 residues long. The DNA has 39 bases, all within the CDR3, and is read from base 1. V gives up 0 bases and J gives up 4 bases, and the segment between their germline ends measures 16 bases. TCR beta CDR3 regions were amplified by multiplex PCR from an average of about 1,100 ng genomic DNA per sample using the immunoSEQ assay. The assay corrected primer bias using a complete synthetic TCR repertoire to establish an amplification baseline. Amplicons were sequenced on the Illumina platform. For the original study's pipeline: Sequences were error-corrected by clustering with frequency ratios and a modified nearest-neighbor algorithm and were then analyzed in the immunoSEQ Analyzer with IMGT gene definitions. At each rarefaction depth, TCR richness and evenness were averaged across 20 rarefaction repeats, and samples with fewer sequences than that depth were excluded. Wilcoxon rank sum tests with FDR correction were used to compare V, D and J gene relative abundances between the groups. In the blinded duplicates, the intraclass correlation was approximately 96% for TCR richness and averaged about 80% across over 65 gene segments. TCRdb carries this immuneACCESS record with in-frame sequences only. Its versions omit some clonotypes, under half of them owing to an unresolved V gene in the studies checked, with the rest unexplained. The V and J calls and clone size were taken over from that table, and D and trimming were inferred from the DNA. The sample's clone listing holds nearly 20,000 clones. The top ten hold 2.5% to 3.5% of the sample.

The source is a woman between 18 and 70 years old with a cervical HPV16 infection that either progressed to CIN3+ or cleared (not recorded which). Recombination joined TRBV15 with TRBJ2-7; the D gene is possibly TRBD2, with 7 bases matching. The sample comprised blood buffy coat. CDR3 DNA (partial): TGTGCCACCAGCAGAGATATGGGGGGGCGGTCTTACGAG. The translation is CATSRDMGGRSYE. The CDR3 reads in full as CATSRDMGGRSYEQYF. The CDR3 plus the reference TRBV15 and TRBJ2-7 genes for the other parts give the full variable domain: DAMVIQNPRYQVTQFGKPVTLSCSQTLNHNVMYWYQQKSSQAPKLLFHYYDKDFNNEADTPDNFQSRRPNTSFCFLDIRSPGLGDTAMYLCATSRDMGGRSYEQYFGPGTRLTVT.